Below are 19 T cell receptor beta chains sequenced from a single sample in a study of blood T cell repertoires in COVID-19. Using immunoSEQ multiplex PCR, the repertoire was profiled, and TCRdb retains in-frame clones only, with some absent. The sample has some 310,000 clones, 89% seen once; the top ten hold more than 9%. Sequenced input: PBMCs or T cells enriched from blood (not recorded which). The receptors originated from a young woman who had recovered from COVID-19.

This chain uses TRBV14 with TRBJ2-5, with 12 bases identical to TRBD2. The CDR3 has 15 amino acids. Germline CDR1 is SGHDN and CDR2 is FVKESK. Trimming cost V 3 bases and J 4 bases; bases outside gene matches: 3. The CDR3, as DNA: TGTGCCAGCAGCCACGGACTAGCGGGAAGAGAGACCCAGTACTTC. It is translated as CASSHGLAGRETQYF.

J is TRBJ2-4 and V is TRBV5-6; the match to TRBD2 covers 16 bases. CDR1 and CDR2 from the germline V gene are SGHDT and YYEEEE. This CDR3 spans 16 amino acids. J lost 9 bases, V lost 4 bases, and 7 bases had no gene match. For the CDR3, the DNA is TGTGCCAGCAGCCCGGGACTAGCGGGAGGGCCGGGCATTCAGTACTTC. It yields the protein CASSPGLAGGPGIQYF.

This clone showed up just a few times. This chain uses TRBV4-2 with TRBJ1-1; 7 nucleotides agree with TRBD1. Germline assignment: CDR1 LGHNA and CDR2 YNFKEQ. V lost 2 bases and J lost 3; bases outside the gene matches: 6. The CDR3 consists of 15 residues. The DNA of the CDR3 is TGTGCCAGCAGCCAAATGTCCGACAGGGACACTGAAGCTTTCTTT. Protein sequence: CASSQMSDRDTEAFF.

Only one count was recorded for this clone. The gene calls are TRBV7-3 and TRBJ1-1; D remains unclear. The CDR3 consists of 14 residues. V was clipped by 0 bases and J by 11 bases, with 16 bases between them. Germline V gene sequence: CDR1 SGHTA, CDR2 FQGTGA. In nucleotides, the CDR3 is TGTGCCAGCAGCTTAACGATTGACAACTCAAGGGCTTTCTTT. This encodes CASSLTIDNSRAFF. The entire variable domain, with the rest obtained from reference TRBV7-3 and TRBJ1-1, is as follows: GAGVSQTPSNKVTEKGKYVELRCDPISGHTALYWYRQSLGQGPEFLIYFQGTGAADDSGLPNDRFFAVRPEGSVSTLKIQRTERGDSAVYLCASSLTIDNSRAFFGQGTRLTVV.

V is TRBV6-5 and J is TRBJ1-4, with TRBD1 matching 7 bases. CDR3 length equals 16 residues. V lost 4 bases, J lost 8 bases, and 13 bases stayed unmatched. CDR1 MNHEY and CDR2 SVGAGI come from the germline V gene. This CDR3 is CASSSIHTTGPEKLFF. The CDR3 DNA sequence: TGTGCCAGCAGTTCTATCCACACGACAGGGCCCGAAAAACTGTTTTTT.

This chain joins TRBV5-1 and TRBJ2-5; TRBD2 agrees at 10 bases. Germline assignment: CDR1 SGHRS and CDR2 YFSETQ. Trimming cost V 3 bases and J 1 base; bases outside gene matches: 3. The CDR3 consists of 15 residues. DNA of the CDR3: TGCGCCAGCAGCTCGAAGCGGGAGGGCCAAGAGACCCAGTACTTC. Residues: CASSSKREGQETQYF.

CDR3 sequence: CASSFQSSGATDTQYF. DNA for the CDR3: TGTGCCAGCAGCTTTCAATCTAGCGGGGCCACAGATACGCAGTATTTT. The gene calls are TRBV7-2 and TRBJ2-3, with 9 bases matching TRBD2. The CDR3 extends over 16 amino acids. Germline loops: CDR1 SGHTA, CDR2 FQGNSA. After removal of 3 bases from V and 2 bases from J, the junction contained 6 bases not matched to a gene.

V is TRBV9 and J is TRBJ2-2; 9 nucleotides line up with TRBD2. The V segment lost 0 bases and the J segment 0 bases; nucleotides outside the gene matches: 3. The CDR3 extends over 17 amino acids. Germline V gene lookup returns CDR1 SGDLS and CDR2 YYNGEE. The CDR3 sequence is CASSVASGAANTGELFF. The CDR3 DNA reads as TGTGCCAGCAGCGTAGCTAGCGGGGCTGCGAACACCGGGGAGCTGTTTTTT.

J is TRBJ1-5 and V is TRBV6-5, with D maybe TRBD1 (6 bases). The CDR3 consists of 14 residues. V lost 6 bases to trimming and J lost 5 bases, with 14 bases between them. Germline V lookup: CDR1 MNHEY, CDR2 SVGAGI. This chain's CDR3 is CASSLGGAYQPQHF. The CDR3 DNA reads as TGTGCCAGCAGCCTCGGGGGGGCTTATCAGCCCCAGCATTTT.

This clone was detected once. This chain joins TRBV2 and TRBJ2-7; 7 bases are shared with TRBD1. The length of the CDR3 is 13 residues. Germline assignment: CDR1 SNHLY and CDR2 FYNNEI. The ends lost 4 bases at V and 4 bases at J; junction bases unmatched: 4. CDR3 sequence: CASSGAGGYEQYF. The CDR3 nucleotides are TGTGCCAGCAGTGGAGCAGGGGGTTACGAGCAGTACTTC.

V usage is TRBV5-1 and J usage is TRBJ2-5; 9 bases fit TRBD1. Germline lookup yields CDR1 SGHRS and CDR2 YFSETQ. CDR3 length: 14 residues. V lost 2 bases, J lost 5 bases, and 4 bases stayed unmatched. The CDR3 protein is CASSLVGQGETQYF. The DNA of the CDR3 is TGCGCCAGCAGCTTAGTAGGACAGGGGGAGACCCAGTACTTC.

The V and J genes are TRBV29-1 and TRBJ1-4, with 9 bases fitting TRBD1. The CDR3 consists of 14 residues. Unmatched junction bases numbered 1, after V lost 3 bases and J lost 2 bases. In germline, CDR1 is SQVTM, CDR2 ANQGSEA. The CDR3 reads CSVEGTGTNEKLFF. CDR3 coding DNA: TGCAGCGTTGAGGGGACAGGGACTAATGAAAAACTGTTTTTT. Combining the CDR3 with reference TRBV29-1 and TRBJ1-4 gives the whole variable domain SAVISQKPSRDICQRGTSLTIQCQVDSQVTMMFWYRQQPGQSLTLIATANQGSEATYESGFVIDKFPISRPNLTFSTLTVSNMSPEDSSIYLCSVEGTGTNEKLFFGSGTQLSVL.

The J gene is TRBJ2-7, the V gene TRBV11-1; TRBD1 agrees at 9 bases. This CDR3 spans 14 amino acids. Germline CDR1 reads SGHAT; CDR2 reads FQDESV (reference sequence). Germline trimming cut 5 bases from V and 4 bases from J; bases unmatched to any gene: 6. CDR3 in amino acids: CASSPRTGEYEQYF. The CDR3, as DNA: TGTGCCAGCAGCCCTCGGACAGGGGAGTACGAGCAGTACTTC. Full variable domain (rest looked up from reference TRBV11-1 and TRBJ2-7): EAEVAQSPRYKITEKSQAVAFWCDPISGHATLYWYRQILGQGPELLVQFQDESVVDDSQLPKDRFSAERLKGVDSTLKIQPAELGDSAMYLCASSPRTGEYEQYFGPGTRLTVT.

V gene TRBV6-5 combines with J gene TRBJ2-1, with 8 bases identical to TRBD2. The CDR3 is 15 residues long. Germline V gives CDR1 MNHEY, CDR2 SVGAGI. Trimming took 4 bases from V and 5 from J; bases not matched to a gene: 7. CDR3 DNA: TGTGCCAGCAGTTTAGGACTAGCTTTCAACAATGAGCAGTTCTTC. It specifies CASSLGLAFNNEQFF.

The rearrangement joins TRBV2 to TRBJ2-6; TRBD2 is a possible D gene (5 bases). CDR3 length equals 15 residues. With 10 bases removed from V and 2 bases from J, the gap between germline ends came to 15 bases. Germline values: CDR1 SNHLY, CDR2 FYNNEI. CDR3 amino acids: CAIEGEPTGANVLTF. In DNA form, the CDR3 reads TGTGCCATCGAGGGAGAGCCGACTGGGGCCAACGTCCTGACTTTC.

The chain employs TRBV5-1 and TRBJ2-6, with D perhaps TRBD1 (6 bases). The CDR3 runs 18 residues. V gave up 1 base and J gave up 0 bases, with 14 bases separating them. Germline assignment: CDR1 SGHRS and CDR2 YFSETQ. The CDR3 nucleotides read TGCGCCAGCAGCTTGCCTTACAGGGTTAGCTCTGGGGCCAACGTCCTGACTTTC. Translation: CASSLPYRVSSGANVLTF.

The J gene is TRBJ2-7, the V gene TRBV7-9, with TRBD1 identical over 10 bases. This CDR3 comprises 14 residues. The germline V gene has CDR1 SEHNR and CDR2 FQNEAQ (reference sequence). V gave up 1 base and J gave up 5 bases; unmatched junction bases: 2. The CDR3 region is CASSLGDRGHEQYF. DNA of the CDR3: TGTGCCAGCAGCTTAGGGGACAGGGGCCACGAGCAGTACTTC.

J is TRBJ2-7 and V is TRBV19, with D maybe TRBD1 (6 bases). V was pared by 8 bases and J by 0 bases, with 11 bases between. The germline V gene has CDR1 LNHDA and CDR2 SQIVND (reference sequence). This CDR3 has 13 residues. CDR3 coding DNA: TGTGCCAGTGGCCTGGACAGCTCCTACGAGCAGTACTTC. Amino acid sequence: CASGLDSSYEQYF. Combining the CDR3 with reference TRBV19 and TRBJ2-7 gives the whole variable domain DGGITQSPKYLFRKEGQNVTLSCEQNLNHDAMYWYRQDPGQGLRLIYYSQIVNDFQKGDIAEGYSVSREKKESFPLTVTSAQKNPTAFYLCASGLDSSYEQYFGPGTRLTVT.

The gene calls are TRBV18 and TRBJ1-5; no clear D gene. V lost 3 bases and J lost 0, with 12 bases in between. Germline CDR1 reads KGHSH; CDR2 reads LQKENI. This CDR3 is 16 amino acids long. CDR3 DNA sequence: TGTGCCAGCTCACCCGCGGGGTTATATAGCAATCAGCCCCAGCATTTT. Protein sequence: CASSPAGLYSNQPQHF. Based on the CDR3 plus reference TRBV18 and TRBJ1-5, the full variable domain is NAGVMQNPRHLVRRRGQEARLRCSPMKGHSHVYWYRQLPEEGLKFMVYLQKENIIDESGMPKERFSAEFPKEGPSILRIQQVVRGDSAAYFCASSPAGLYSNQPQHFGDGTRLSIL.